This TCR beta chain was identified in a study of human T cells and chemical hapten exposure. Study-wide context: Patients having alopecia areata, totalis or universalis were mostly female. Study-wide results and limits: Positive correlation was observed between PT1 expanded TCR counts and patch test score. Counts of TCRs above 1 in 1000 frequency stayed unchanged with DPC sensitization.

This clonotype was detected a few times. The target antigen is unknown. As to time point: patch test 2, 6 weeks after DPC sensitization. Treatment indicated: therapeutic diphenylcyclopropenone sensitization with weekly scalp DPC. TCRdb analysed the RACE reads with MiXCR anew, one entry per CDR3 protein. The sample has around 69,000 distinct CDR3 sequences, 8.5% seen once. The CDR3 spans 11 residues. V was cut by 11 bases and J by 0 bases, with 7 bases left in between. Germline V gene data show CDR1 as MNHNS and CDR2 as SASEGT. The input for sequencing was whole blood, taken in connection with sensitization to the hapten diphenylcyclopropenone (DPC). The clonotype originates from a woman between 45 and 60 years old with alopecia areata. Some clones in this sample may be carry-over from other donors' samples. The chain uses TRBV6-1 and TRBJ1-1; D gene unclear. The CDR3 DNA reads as TGTGCCCTTTCCATGAACACTGAAGCTTTCTTT. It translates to CALSMNTEAFF.